This T cell receptor (beta chain) derives from a study of response to subunit inactivated influenza vaccine listed by TCRdb under 2018. Broadly, across the study: Deep quantitative T cell receptor repertoire profiling was used in the study to track responses to a trivalent subunit inactivated influenza vaccine.

This clonotype was observed a handful of times. The antigen this receptor binds is unknown. No base qualities exist here, and no much larger clone lies one base off it. Including cysteine and phenylalanine, the CDR3 has 14 amino acids. The sequence is cut down to CDR3 DNA, 42 bases in frame from base 1. CDR1 is given as SGHNT and CDR2 as YYREEE, both from the germline V gene (reference sequence). V sheds 6 bases and J sheds 1 base, leaving 8 bases between their ends. Study-wide findings and limitations: It was suggested by the authors that each seasonal influenza vaccination may recruit only a limited number of new T cells.

The library came from RT-PCR. The run used an Illumina HiSeq 2500. TCRdb reprocessing: public reads trimmed at Q25 with fastp, clones called with MiXCR, in-frame beta chains kept. Identical CDR3 protein sequences are pooled into one entry, listed with their most common genes and DNA. The sample table records 450,000 to 600,000 distinct CDR3 sequences; 15% to 20% of these occur just once. Less than 4% of the sample goes to the ten largest clones. The specimen comprised CD4+ T cells sorted from PBMCs, sampled about 23 months after vaccination. The chain was built from TRBV5-4 and TRBJ2-6, with the identity of the D gene unclear. This TCR came from a man aged 45-69 years who received an inactivated influenza vaccine. Donor details come from another sample of the same person, matched by shared clones. In nucleotide form, the sequence is TGTGCCAGCATGAGTCCTTCTGGGGCCAACGTCCTGACTTTC. Its protein is CASMSPSGANVLTF.